What follows are 27 T cell receptor beta chains derived from one specimen sequenced in a study of OX40 agonist ivuxolimab in advanced cancers. This table comes from immunoSEQ multiplex PCR, and its TCRdb copy is limited to in-frame clones, with some not included. The sample shows roughly 15,000 clones, about three quarters of them seen only once. The source material was CD4+ or CD8+ T cells sorted from blood, sampled in a trial of the OX40 agonist ivuxolimab. All receptors derive from an adult with an advanced solid tumor such as melanoma, head and neck, liver or kidney cancer.

The chain employs TRBV27 and TRBJ2-7; 13 bases match TRBD2. The CDR3 spans 16 residues. V was clipped by 3 bases and J by 4 bases; unmatched bases: 6. Germline V lookup: CDR1 MNHEY, CDR2 SMNVEV (reference sequence). CDR3 bases: TGTGCCAGCAGTTTCAACCAGGGACTAGCGGGATACGAGCAGTACTTC. Translating gives CASSFNQGLAGYEQYF.

CDR3 coding DNA: TGTGCCAGCAGCTTCGGGACTAGTTATAACGATGAGCAGTTCTTC. Its protein is CASSFGTSYNDEQFF. The chain employs TRBV11-2 and TRBJ2-1, with 8 bases that match TRBD2. The germline V gene has CDR1 SGHAT and CDR2 FQNNGV. Trimming took 3 bases from V and 8 from J; bases not matched to a gene: 9. CDR3 length equals 15 residues.

The rearrangement uses TRBV7-9 and TRBJ2-5, with TRBD1 matching 8 bases. This CDR3 is 14 amino acids long. With V trimmed by 4 bases and J by 3 bases, 4 bases remained unmatched. Germline V lookup: CDR1 SEHNR, CDR2 FQNEAQ (reference sequence). This CDR3 is CASSSSTGEETQYF. The CDR3 nucleotides read TGTGCCAGCAGCTCGTCGACAGGGGAAGAGACCCAGTACTTC.

The chain joins TRBV19 to TRBJ2-5; 9 bases line up with TRBD1. With 5 bases clipped from V and 4 bases from J, the junction kept 5 bases outside the gene matches. Germline assignment: CDR1 LNHDA and CDR2 SQIVND (reference sequence). This CDR3 has 14 residues. CDR3 sequence (DNA): TGTGCCAGTAGTTGGGGACAGGGCCCAGAGACCCAGTACTTC. Translating it yields CASSWGQGPETQYF.

The rearrangement uses TRBV5-4 and TRBJ2-5; the match to TRBD2 covers 9 bases. The V and J ends lost 4 bases and 4 bases, in that order; junction bases with no gene match: 8. The CDR3 consists of 15 residues. CDR1 and CDR2 from the germline V gene are SGHNT and YYREEE (reference sequence). CDR3 region: CASSPGTSNRETQYF. In DNA, the CDR3 is TGTGCCAGCAGCCCCGGGACTAGCAACCGAGAGACCCAGTACTTC.

V usage is TRBV7-9 and J usage is TRBJ2-1; D ambiguous. The V gene's germline CDR1 is SEHNR and CDR2 FQNEAQ (reference sequence). The CDR3 loop spans 16 amino acids. Trimming shortened V by 5 bases and J by 2 bases, and 16 bases separated the two germline ends. The CDR3 spells CASSPGHSAPYNEQFF. The CDR3 nucleotides read TGTGCCAGCAGCCCGGGCCATTCCGCTCCCTACAATGAGCAGTTCTTC. The full variable domain, in which reference TRBV7-9 and TRBJ2-1 provide the parts outside the CDR3, is DTGVSQNPRHKITKRGQNVTFRCDPISEHNRLYWYRQTLGQGPEFLTYFQNEAQLEKSRLLSDRFSAERPKGSFSTLEIQRTEQGDSAMYLCASSPGHSAPYNEQFFGPGTRLTVL.

The chain combines TRBV9 with TRBJ2-5, with 14 bases fitting TRBD2. Germline lookup yields CDR1 SGDLS and CDR2 YYNGEE. The CDR3 loop spans 18 amino acids. V dropped 4 bases and J dropped 2; count of bases not matched to a gene: 10. As DNA, the CDR3 is TGTGCCAGCAGCTCCACCCTAGGGACTAGCGGGAGTCAAGAGACCCAGTACTTC. It encodes CASSSTLGTSGSQETQYF.

This sequence joins TRBV19 and TRBJ2-3; 9 nucleotides align to TRBD2. Trimming at V came to 4 bases and at J to 7 bases, leaving 9 bases not matched to a gene. This CDR3 is 15 amino acids long. CDR1 is LNHDA and CDR2 is SQIVND in the germline V gene (reference sequence). For the CDR3, the DNA is TGTGCCAGTAGTAGGGTAGCGGGAGCGTTAAATACGCAGTATTTT. This codes for CASSRVAGALNTQYF.

The V and J genes are TRBV30 and TRBJ2-1; 9 nucleotides match TRBD2. CDR1 and CDR2 from the germline V gene are GTSNPN and SVGIG (reference sequence). V lost 4 bases and J lost 8; bases outside the gene matches: 6. The CDR3 consists of 13 residues. The CDR3 bases are TGTGCCTGGACCGGCGGGGGGGCTCATGAGCAGTTCTTC. Amino acids: CAWTGGGAHEQFF. The full variable domain, rest sourced from reference TRBV30 and TRBJ2-1, is SQTIHQWPATLVQPVGSPLSLECTVEGTSNPNLYWYRQAAGRGLQLLFYSVGIGQISSEVPQNLSASRPQDRQFILSSKKLLLSDSGFYLCAWTGGGAHEQFFGPGTRLTVL.

The chain has TRBV19 and TRBJ1-5; TRBD1 is a possible D gene (5 bases). This CDR3 is built from 15 residues. Trimming stripped 3 bases from V and 0 bases from J, with 9 bases between. Germline V gives CDR1 LNHDA, CDR2 SQIVND (reference sequence). CDR3 region: CASSIGGYSNQPQHF. In nucleotides, the CDR3 is TGTGCCAGTAGTATCGGGGGGTATAGCAATCAGCCCCAGCATTTT. The full variable domain, rest sourced from reference TRBV19 and TRBJ1-5, is DGGITQSPKYLFRKEGQNVTLSCEQNLNHDAMYWYRQDPGQGLRLIYYSQIVNDFQKGDIAEGYSVSREKKESFPLTVTSAQKNPTAFYLCASSIGGYSNQPQHFGDGTRLSIL.

The chain carries TRBV5-1 and TRBJ2-1, with D tentatively TRBD2 (6 bases). The CDR3 has 15 amino acids. Trimming left V 1 base short and J 7 bases short, with 15 bases between. The germline V gene has CDR1 SGHRS and CDR2 YFSETQ. CDR3 coding DNA: TGCGCCAGCAGCTTGACGGGAGTTTTGGAGAATGAGCAGTTCTTC. Protein: CASSLTGVLENEQFF.

The V and J genes are TRBV19 and TRBJ2-1; no clear D gene. This CDR3 region has 13 residues. The germline V gene has CDR1 LNHDA and CDR2 SQIVND (reference sequence). Trimming stripped 2 bases from V and 7 bases from J, with 9 bases between. The chain's CDR3 is CASSIIGSNEQFF. The CDR3 bases are TGTGCCAGTAGTATAATCGGTTCTAATGAGCAGTTCTTC.

This clone was detected only a few times. This chain uses TRBV4-1 with TRBJ2-5; no clear D gene. Per the germline V gene, CDR1 is MGHRA and CDR2 is YSYEKL. This CDR3 region has 14 residues. Trimming removed 1 base at V and 2 bases at J, with 8 bases between. CDR3 nucleotides: TGCGCCAGCAGCCAAGCCGTTGGGCAAGAGACCCAGTACTTC. It specifies CASSQAVGQETQYF.

The chain uses TRBV28 and TRBJ2-5; D call uncertain. CDR3 length: 14 amino acids. V dropped 2 bases and J dropped 0 bases, with 7 bases sitting between them. Germline V CDR1 and CDR2: MDHEN, SYDVKM. CDR3 nucleotides: TGTGCCAGCAGTTTAAAAGCGTACCAAGAGACCCAGTACTTC. Translation: CASSLKAYQETQYF.

This clone was detected only once. This rearrangement joins TRBV28 to TRBJ2-7; 8 bases are shared with TRBD2. The V gene's germline CDR1 is MDHEN and CDR2 SYDVKM. The CDR3 is made up of 16 amino acids. Trimming at V came to 2 bases and at J to 0 bases, leaving 6 bases not matched to a gene. CDR3 region: CASSLDLSGSSYEQYF. The CDR3 DNA reads TGTGCCAGCAGTTTAGACTTGAGCGGGAGCTCCTACGAGCAGTACTTC.

CDR3 bases: TGTGCCAGCAGCTTATTGGGCACTGAAGCTTTCTTT. Encoded protein: CASSLLGTEAFF. This chain joins TRBV11-3 and TRBJ1-1; D call uncertain. The CDR3 loop spans 12 amino acids. CDR1 SGHNT and CDR2 YENEEA come from the germline V gene. The ends were cut back, 2 bases at V and 4 bases at J, with 5 bases in the middle.

The rearrangement joins TRBV6-4 to TRBJ2-3, with 7 bases aligning to TRBD2. The CDR3 extends over 15 amino acids. CDR1 MRHNA and CDR2 SNTAGT come from the germline V gene. The V segment lost 2 bases and the J segment 2 bases; nucleotides outside the gene matches: 4. CDR3 DNA: TGTGCCAGCAGTGACACGACTAGCTACACAGATACGCAGTATTTT. This gives the protein CASSDTTSYTDTQYF.

V and J are TRBV4-1 and TRBJ2-4; possible D gene TRBD2, 5 bases. Germline V gene lookup returns CDR1 MGHRA and CDR2 YSYEKL. The CDR3 contains 14 residues. Deletions cut 1 base from V and 5 bases from J, with 9 bases between. The CDR3 DNA reads TGCGCCAGCAGCCAAGGAGGGATTCAAAACATTCAGTACTTC. It codes for CASSQGGIQNIQYF.

CDR3 bases: TGCGCCAGCAGTGCGGGCAATGAGCAGTTCTTC. It specifies CASSAGNEQFF. This chain joins TRBV10-1 and TRBJ2-1; D gene unclear. Germline V gene sequence: CDR1 WNHNN, CDR2 SYGVQD (reference sequence). V was trimmed by 4 bases and J by 6 bases, leaving 4 bases between them. The CDR3 is 11 residues long.

The V call is TRBV5-6, the J call TRBJ2-2; 8 nucleotides align to TRBD1. Germline assignment: CDR1 SGHDT and CDR2 YYEEEE. The V gene end was trimmed by 7 bases and the J gene end by 2 bases; junction bases not matched to a gene: 4. The CDR3 loop spans 14 amino acids. In DNA, the CDR3 is TGTGCCAGCCGGACAGGGCCTAACACCGGGGAGCTGTTTTTT. Its translation: CASRTGPNTGELFF.

This chain connects TRBV10-2 to TRBJ2-1; 13 bases align to TRBD2. Germline trimming cut 6 bases from V and 2 bases from J; bases unmatched to any gene: 7. The CDR3 runs to 17 residues. CDR1 is WSHSY and CDR2 is SAAADI in the germline V gene. Here the CDR3 reads CASSGLAGEGTYNEQFF. CDR3 nucleotides: TGCGCCAGCAGCGGACTAGCGGGAGAGGGGACCTACAATGAGCAGTTCTTC.

V and J are TRBV5-4 and TRBJ2-5; D possibly matches TRBD1 or TRBD2 (5 bases each). V was clipped by 4 bases and J by 3 bases, with 10 bases between them. Germline values: CDR1 SGHNT, CDR2 YYREEE (reference sequence). This CDR3 is built from 13 residues. The CDR3 protein is CASSVWDEETQYF. The CDR3 DNA sequence: TGTGCCAGCAGCGTGTGGGACGAAGAGACCCAGTACTTC.

V usage is TRBV4-1 and J usage is TRBJ1-4, with D perhaps TRBD1 (5 bases). Trimming took 1 base from V and 3 from J, leaving 12 bases between them. Germline-derived CDR1 and CDR2 are MGHRA and YSYEKL. The CDR3 has 16 amino acids. In nucleotides, the CDR3 is TGCGCCAGCAGCCAAGTACAGGTCGGTGCTAATGAAAAACTGTTTTTT. Translation: CASSQVQVGANEKLFF.

This clone was seen just once. The genes are TRBV27 and TRBJ2-1; possibly TRBD1 for D (6 bases). The CDR3 has 14 amino acids. CDR1 and CDR2 from the germline V gene are MNHEY and SMNVEV (reference sequence). V lost 4 bases and J 6 bases, leaving 13 bases between the germline ends. The CDR3 protein is CASSSGDGGNEQFF. The CDR3, as DNA: TGTGCCAGCAGTTCAGGGGATGGGGGCAATGAGCAGTTCTTC.

The chain links TRBV11-3 to TRBJ2-4; no clear D gene. The germline V and J ends were trimmed by 7 bases and 0 bases, with 10 bases remaining between them. This CDR3 has 14 amino acids. Germline V gives CDR1 SGHNT, CDR2 YENEEA. The chain's CDR3 is CASTEDTAKNIQYF. For the CDR3, the DNA is TGTGCCAGCACCGAAGACACAGCCAAAAACATTCAGTACTTC.

In this sample, this clone turned up a few times. The V gene is TRBV7-9, the J gene TRBJ2-3; D might be TRBD2 (5 bases). The CDR3 runs 12 residues. V was pared by 3 bases and J by 4 bases, with 5 bases between. CDR1 is SEHNR and CDR2 is FQNEAQ in the germline V gene (reference sequence). The CDR3 nucleotides are TGTGCCAGCAGCTTGAGGGCAGATACGCAGTATTTT. Protein product: CASSLRADTQYF.

This chain links TRBV5-1 with TRBJ2-5; D not certain. CDR1 is SGHRS and CDR2 is YFSETQ in the germline V gene. The CDR3 extends over 11 amino acids. V dropped 0 bases and J dropped 5 bases, with 2 bases sitting between them. CDR3 DNA: TGCGCCAGCAGCTTGGAGGAGACCCAGTACTTC. Translation: CASSLEETQYF.